The clone carrying this T cell receptor (beta chain) was seen only a few times. Antigen unknown. The authors extracted RNA and reverse transcribed it into cDNA as the sequencing template. TCRdb's table, derived via immunoSEQ multiplex PCR, lists solely in-frame clones and lacks some. This table has roughly 100,000 clones, roughly two fifths appearing once. This specimen comes from a study of CD8+ T cells in alopecia areata. V was clipped by 8 bases and J by 5 bases; unmatched bases: 12. Germline CDR1 is SNHLY and CDR2 is FYNNEI. The length of the CDR3 is 16 residues. Notes on the study in general: TCR sharing was clearer in mice than between patients, perhaps partly owing to patient HLA diversity. Researchers report lesional scalp, most notably alopecia totalis/universalis, outstripped normal scalp in clonality.

Indicated treatment: oral pan-JAK inhibitor, 5-10 mg twice daily. The specimen was CD8+ T cells sorted from blood, collected at week 24, from a patient treated with tofacitinib. This sequence was found in a human donor with alopecia areata. The chain couples TRBV2 to TRBJ2-1, with 10 positions matching TRBD1. CDR3 protein: CASFSTGQGWNNEQFF. The CDR3 DNA sequence: TGTGCCAGCTTTTCGACGGGACAGGGGTGGAACAATGAGCAGTTCTTC.